This passage covers 10 T cell receptor beta chains from one sample sequenced in a study of cytomegalovirus exposure and HLA in healthy donors. PCR used 60 Vbeta primers and 13 Jbeta primers. Sequencing was performed with immunoSEQ multiplex PCR; in TCRdb, only in-frame clones are kept and a portion is missing. The sample contains roughly 100,000 clones, 76% of which appear only once. Sequenced material: PBMCs. These receptor sequences come from a man in his forties in good health and CMV-seronegative.

The rearrangement uses TRBV25-1 and TRBJ2-1; D is uncertain. The V end lost 5 bases, the J end lost 0 bases, and 8 bases lay between the germline ends. The CDR3 extends over 14 amino acids. Germline CDR1 MGHDK, CDR2 SYGVNS. CDR3 region: CASSPPSSYNEQFF. The CDR3 DNA follows: TGTGCCAGCAGTCCGCCGAGCTCCTACAATGAGCAGTTCTTC.

The sample holds a few counts of this clone. The chain combines TRBV11-2 with TRBJ2-7, with D possibly matching TRBD1 (5 bases). Germline loops: CDR1 SGHAT, CDR2 FQNNGV. The length of the CDR3 is 13 residues. Trimming pared 5 bases from V and 2 bases from J, leaving 10 bases between. This CDR3 reads CASSLDTTYEQYV. The CDR3 DNA sequence: TGTGCCAGCAGCCTGGACACGACCTACGAGCAGTACGTC.

The rearrangement uses TRBV6-6 and TRBJ1-3; 9 bases are a match to TRBD1. V shed 6 bases and J 6 bases; nucleotides not matched to a gene: 9. This CDR3 spans 15 amino acids. The germline gives CDR1 MNHNY, CDR2 SVGAGI (reference sequence). In DNA, the CDR3 is TGTGCCAGCAGAGCGACAGGGGGACAAGAAAACACCATATATTTT. It encodes CASRATGGQENTIYF.

The V gene is TRBV27, the J gene TRBJ2-3, with D unclear. The CDR3 has 13 amino acids. The ends were cut back, 5 bases at V and 2 bases at J, with 8 bases in the middle. The germline gives CDR1 MNHEY, CDR2 SMNVEV (reference sequence). CDR3: CASSLRSTDTQYF. DNA of the CDR3: TGTGCCAGCAGTCTCCGTTCCACAGATACGCAGTATTTT.

This sequence joins TRBV5-1 and TRBJ2-1; no definite D call. Germline lookup yields CDR1 SGHRS and CDR2 YFSETQ. CDR3 length: 15 amino acids. V lost 1 base and J lost 3, with 11 bases in between. The CDR3 nucleotides read TGCGCCAGCAGCTTGTCATTTTCACTCTACAATGAGCAGTTCTTC. Its protein product is CASSLSFSLYNEQFF.

This clone has more than one count but fewer than ten. Its ends do not fully match the called genes, so a read error is possible. The chain links TRBV7-9 to TRBJ2-7, with no clear D. Germline-derived CDR1 and CDR2 are SEHNR and FQNEAQ (reference sequence). The CDR3 runs to 12 residues. The chain's CDR3 is CSSSHGGREQYF. The DNA of the CDR3 is TGTTCCAGCAGCCATGGTGGCCGCGAGCAGTACTTC.

V is TRBV7-9 and J is TRBJ2-2; D is unclear. Trimming removed 0 bases at V and 0 bases at J, with 8 bases between. The CDR3 is 16 amino acids. The germline V gene has CDR1 SEHNR and CDR2 FQNEAQ (reference sequence). CDR3 sequence (DNA): TGTGCCAGCAGCTTAGCGGTCAGTGCGAACACCGGGGAGCTGTTTTTT. Residues: CASSLAVSANTGELFF.

Worth noting for this clone: At one boundary the junction diverges from the germline segment, which might be a read error. The V gene is TRBV7-9, the J gene TRBJ1-2, with TRBD1 as a possible D gene (6 bases). The CDR3 extends over 12 amino acids. Germline values: CDR1 SEHNR, CDR2 FQNEAQ (reference sequence). In DNA form, the CDR3 reads TGTTCCAGCAGCTTAGGCGGGGGGCCCTACACCTTC. It yields the protein CSSSLGGGPYTF. Full variable domain (remainder filled in from reference TRBV7-9 and TRBJ1-2): DTGVSQNPRHKITKRGQNVTFRCDPISEHNRLYWYRQTLGQGPEFLTYFQNEAQLEKSRLLSDRFSAERPKGSFSTLEIQRTEQGDSAMYLCSSSLGGGPYTFGSGTRLTVV.

The sample holds one count of this clone. This sequence joins TRBV18 and TRBJ2-7; weak D call: TRBD2 (6 bases). V dropped 3 bases and J dropped 2 bases, with 11 bases sitting between them. The germline CDR1 and CDR2 sequences are KGHSH and LQKENI. The length of the CDR3 is 14 residues. The CDR3: CASSPSGRAYEQYV. The CDR3 region has the DNA TGTGCCAGCTCACCTAGCGGCAGAGCCTACGAGCAGTACGTC.

V usage is TRBV9 and J usage is TRBJ2-1; 10 positions agree with TRBD2. The CDR3 spans 15 residues. In germline, CDR1 is SGDLS, CDR2 YYNGEE. J was trimmed by 9 bases and V by 3 bases; bases with no gene match: 9. The chain's CDR3 is CASSGRTSGRGEQFF. The DNA for the CDR3 is TGTGCCAGCAGCGGGCGGACTAGCGGCCGGGGTGAGCAGTTCTTC.